This record covers a single TCR beta chain. In germline, CDR1 is SGHRS, CDR2 YFSETQ. The CDR3 spans 17 residues. The ends lost 3 bases at V and 5 bases at J; junction bases unmatched: 5. This table comes from immunoSEQ multiplex PCR, and its TCRdb copy is limited to in-frame clones, with some not included. The table shows over 150,000 clones, with 95% to 97% occurring only once. This record belongs to a study of cytomegalovirus exposure and HLA in healthy donors. This receptor was identified in a young woman in good health and CMV-seronegative. The rearrangement links TRBV5-1 to TRBJ2-1; 16 bases fit TRBD2. The material sequenced was PBMCs. The CDR3 DNA reads TGCGCCAGCAGCTGGGGAGGGACTAGCGGGGGGGACAATGAGCAGTTCTTC. It is translated as CASSWGGTSGGDNEQFF.